These 8 T cell receptor beta chains share one sample of origin, sequenced in a study of shared clonotypes between healthy human individuals. Sequencing used immunoSEQ multiplex PCR; TCRdb keeps in-frame clones, though not all of them. Among approximately 980,000 clones, over 75% were seen once, and the ten largest hold about 1.5%. The sequencing input was memory CD4+ T cells sorted from blood. Subset noted: CD45RA-negative fraction. The source is a man aged 18 to 29 in good health.

The chain is built from TRBV5-8 and TRBJ2-7, with 9 bases lining up with TRBD2. Trimming removed 2 bases from V and 0 bases from J; junction bases left unmatched: 3. Per germline, CDR1 SGHTS and CDR2 YDEGEE. The CDR3 totals 15 residues. The CDR3: CASSLGTSSSYEQYF. In DNA form, the CDR3 reads TGTGCCAGCAGCTTAGGGACTAGCTCCTCCTACGAGCAGTACTTC. Together with reference TRBV5-8 and TRBJ2-7, the CDR3 gives the full variable domain: EAGVTQSPTHLIKTRGQQATLRCSPISGHTSVYWYQQALGLGLQFLLWYDEGEERNRGNFPPRFSGRQFPNYSSELNVNALELEDSALYLCASSLGTSSSYEQYFGPGTRLTVT.

This chain uses TRBV6-6 with TRBJ2-1, with 9 bases lining up with TRBD1. The V gene end was trimmed by 2 bases and the J gene end by 8 bases; junction bases not matched to a gene: 4. Looked up from germline, CDR1 is MNHNY and CDR2 is SVGAGI (reference sequence). The length of the CDR3 is 14 residues. The CDR3 DNA sequence: TGTGCCAGCAGTTACCCGGACAGGGGCCATGAGCAGTTCTTC. It is translated as CASSYPDRGHEQFF.

The table lists this clone with a count of one. V usage is TRBV5-4 and J usage is TRBJ2-1; no clear D. V was cut by 3 bases and J by 0 bases, with 13 bases left in between. The CDR3 totals 16 residues. Per the germline V gene, CDR1 is SGHNT and CDR2 is YYREEE (reference sequence). In nucleotides, the CDR3 is TGTGCCAGCAGCTCCCTTGACGGGCCCTCCTACAATGAGCAGTTCTTC. Translated, it gives CASSSLDGPSYNEQFF.

This clone was observed a handful of times. The chain uses TRBV5-1 and TRBJ2-3; 8 positions agree with TRBD2. This CDR3 spans 15 amino acids. With V trimmed by 4 bases and J by 2 bases, 6 bases remained unmatched. Germline CDR1 and CDR2: SGHRS and YFSETQ. CDR3 region: CASSREGGPTDTQYF. CDR3 DNA sequence: TGCGCCAGCAGCCGGGAGGGGGGACCCACAGATACGCAGTATTTT.

The CDR3 spells CASEWGKKTGANVLTF. CDR3 bases: TGTGCCAGCGAGTGGGGTAAGAAGACTGGGGCCAACGTCCTGACTTTC. The gene calls are TRBV5-8 and TRBJ2-6; D gene ambiguous. V lost 7 bases, J lost 2 bases, and 16 bases lay in between. From germline, CDR1 is SGHTS and CDR2 YDEGEE. The CDR3 covers 16 residues.

This chain links TRBV10-3 with TRBJ1-2; 8 bases line up with TRBD1. V shed 10 bases and J 5 bases; nucleotides not matched to a gene: 9. This CDR3 is built from 13 residues. From germline, CDR1 is ENHRY and CDR2 SYGVKD. CDR3: CATTGGTAYGYTF. The CDR3 DNA sequence: TGTGCCACCACAGGGGGAACGGCATATGGCTACACCTTC.

The rearrangement links TRBV28 to TRBJ2-7, with 8 bases matching TRBD1. The V gene end was trimmed by 9 bases and the J gene end by 0 bases; junction bases not matched to a gene: 4. This CDR3 has 13 residues. The germline gives CDR1 MDHEN, CDR2 SYDVKM. The CDR3 is CASTGGFSYEQYF. The CDR3 DNA reads TGTGCCAGTACAGGGGGGTTCTCCTACGAGCAGTACTTC. Based on the CDR3 plus reference TRBV28 and TRBJ2-7, the full variable domain is DVKVTQSSRYLVKRTGEKVFLECVQDMDHENMFWYRQDPGLGLRLIYFSYDVKMKEKGDIPEGYSVSREKKERFSLILESASTNQTSMYLCASTGGFSYEQYFGPGTRLTVT.

V usage is TRBV6-5 and J usage is TRBJ1-4, with 8 bases matching TRBD1. Per germline, CDR1 MNHEY and CDR2 SVGAGI. V dropped 2 bases and J dropped 7; count of bases not matched to a gene: 3. This CDR3 is built from 14 residues. CDR3 region: CASSYAGTGEKLFF. The CDR3 DNA is TGTGCCAGCAGTTACGCCGGGACAGGTGAAAAACTGTTTTTT.